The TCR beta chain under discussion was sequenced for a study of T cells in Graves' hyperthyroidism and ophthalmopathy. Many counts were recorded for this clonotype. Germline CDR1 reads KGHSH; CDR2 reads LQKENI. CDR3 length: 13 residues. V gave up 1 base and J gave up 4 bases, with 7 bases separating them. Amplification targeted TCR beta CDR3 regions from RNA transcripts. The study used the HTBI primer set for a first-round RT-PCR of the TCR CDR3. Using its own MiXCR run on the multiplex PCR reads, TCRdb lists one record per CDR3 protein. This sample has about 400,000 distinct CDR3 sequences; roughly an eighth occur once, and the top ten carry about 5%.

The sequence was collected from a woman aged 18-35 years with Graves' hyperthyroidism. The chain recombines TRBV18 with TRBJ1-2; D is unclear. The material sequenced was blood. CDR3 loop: CASSPQAAYGYTF. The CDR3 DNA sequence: TGTGCCAGCTCACCACAGGCCGCCTATGGCTACACCTTC.